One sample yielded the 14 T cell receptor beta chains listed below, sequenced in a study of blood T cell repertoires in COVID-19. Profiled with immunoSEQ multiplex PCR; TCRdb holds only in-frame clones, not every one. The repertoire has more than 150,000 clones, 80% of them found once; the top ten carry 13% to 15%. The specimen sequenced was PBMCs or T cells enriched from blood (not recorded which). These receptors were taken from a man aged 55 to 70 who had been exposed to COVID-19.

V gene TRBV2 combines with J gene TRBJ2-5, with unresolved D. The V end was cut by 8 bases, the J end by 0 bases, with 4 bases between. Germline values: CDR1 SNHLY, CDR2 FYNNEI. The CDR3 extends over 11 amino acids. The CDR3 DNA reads TGTGCCAGCTCGTACCAAGAGACCCAGTACTTC. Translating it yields CASSYQETQYF.

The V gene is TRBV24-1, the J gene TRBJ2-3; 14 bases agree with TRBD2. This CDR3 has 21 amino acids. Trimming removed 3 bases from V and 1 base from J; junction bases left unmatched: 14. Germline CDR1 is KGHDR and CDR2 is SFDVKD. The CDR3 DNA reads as TGTGCCACCAGTGATACTGGACTAGCGGGAGGAAGGTTGTATGGCACAGATACGCAGTATTTT. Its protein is CATSDTGLAGGRLYGTDTQYF.

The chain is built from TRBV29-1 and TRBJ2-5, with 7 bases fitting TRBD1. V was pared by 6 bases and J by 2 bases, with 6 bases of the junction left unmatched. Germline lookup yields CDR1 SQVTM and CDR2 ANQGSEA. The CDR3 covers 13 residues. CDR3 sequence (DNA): TGCAGCGTACGGGACAGCTCTCAAGAGACCCAGTACTTC. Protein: CSVRDSSQETQYF.

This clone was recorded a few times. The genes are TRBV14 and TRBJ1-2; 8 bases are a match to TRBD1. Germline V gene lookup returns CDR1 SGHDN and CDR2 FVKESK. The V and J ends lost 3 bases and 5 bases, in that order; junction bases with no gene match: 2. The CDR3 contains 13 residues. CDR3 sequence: CASSHRQGYGYTF. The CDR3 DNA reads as TGTGCCAGCAGCCACCGACAGGGGTATGGCTACACCTTC.

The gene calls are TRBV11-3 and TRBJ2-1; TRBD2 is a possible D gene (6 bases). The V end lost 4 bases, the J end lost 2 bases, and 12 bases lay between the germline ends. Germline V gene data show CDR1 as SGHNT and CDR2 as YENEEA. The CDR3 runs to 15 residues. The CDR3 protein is CASSWSGTAYNEQFF. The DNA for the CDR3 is TGTGCCAGCAGCTGGTCGGGGACTGCCTACAATGAGCAGTTCTTC.

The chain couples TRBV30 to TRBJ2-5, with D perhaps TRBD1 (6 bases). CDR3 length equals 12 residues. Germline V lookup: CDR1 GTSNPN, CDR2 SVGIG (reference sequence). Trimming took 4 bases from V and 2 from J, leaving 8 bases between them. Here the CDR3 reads CAWTGQQETQYF. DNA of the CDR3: TGTGCCTGGACAGGACAGCAAGAGACCCAGTACTTC.

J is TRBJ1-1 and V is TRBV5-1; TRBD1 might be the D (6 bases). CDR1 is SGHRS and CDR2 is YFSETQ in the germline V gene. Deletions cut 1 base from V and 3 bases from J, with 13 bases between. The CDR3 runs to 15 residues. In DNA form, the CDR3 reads TGCGCCAGCAGCTTGAGCCAGGGGACATACACTGAAGCTTTCTTT. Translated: CASSLSQGTYTEAFF.

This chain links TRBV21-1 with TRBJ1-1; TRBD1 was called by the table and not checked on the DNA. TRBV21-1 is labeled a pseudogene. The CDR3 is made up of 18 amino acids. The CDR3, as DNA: TGTGCCAGCAGCAATCGTTTCCAAAGACAGATCATGAACACTGAAGCTTTCTTT. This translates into CASSNRFQRQIMNTEAFF.

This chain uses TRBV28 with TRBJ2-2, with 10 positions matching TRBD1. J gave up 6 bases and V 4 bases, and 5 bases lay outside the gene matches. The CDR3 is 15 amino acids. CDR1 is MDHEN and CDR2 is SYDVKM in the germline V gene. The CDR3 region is CASSSQDRGAGELFF. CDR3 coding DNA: TGTGCCAGCAGTTCACAGGACAGGGGGGCCGGGGAGCTGTTTTTT.

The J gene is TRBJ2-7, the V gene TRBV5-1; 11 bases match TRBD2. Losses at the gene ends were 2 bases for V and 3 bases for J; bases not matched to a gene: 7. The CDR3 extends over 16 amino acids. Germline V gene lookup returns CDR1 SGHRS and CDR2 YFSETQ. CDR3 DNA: TGCGCCAGCAGCTTCAGGGGGACTAGCGGCTACTACGAGCAGTACTTC. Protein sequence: CASSFRGTSGYYEQYF.

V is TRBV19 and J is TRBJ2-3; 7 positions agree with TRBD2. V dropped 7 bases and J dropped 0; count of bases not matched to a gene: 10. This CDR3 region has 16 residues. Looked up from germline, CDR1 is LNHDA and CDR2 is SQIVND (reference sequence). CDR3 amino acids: CASKAGRASSTDTQYF. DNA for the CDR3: TGTGCCAGTAAAGCGGGGCGGGCCTCTAGCACAGATACGCAGTATTTT.

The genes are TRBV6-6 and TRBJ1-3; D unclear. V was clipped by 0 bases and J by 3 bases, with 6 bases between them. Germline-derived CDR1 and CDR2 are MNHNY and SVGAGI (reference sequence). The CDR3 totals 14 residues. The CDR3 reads CASSYSEYGNTIYF. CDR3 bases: TGTGCCAGCAGTTACTCGGAGTATGGAAACACCATATATTTT.

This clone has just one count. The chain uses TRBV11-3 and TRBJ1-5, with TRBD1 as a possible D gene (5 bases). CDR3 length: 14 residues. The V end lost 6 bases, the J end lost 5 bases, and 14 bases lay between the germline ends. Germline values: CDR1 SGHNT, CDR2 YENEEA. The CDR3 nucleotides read TGTGCCAGCAGTGTTGGGGGGGATGATCAGCCCCAGCATTTT. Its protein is CASSVGGDDQPQHF.

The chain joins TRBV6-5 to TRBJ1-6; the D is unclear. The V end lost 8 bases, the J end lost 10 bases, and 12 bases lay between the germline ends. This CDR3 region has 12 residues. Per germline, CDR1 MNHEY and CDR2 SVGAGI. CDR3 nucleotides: TGTGCCAGCGGTCTCACAGACTCACCCCTCCACTTT. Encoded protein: CASGLTDSPLHF.